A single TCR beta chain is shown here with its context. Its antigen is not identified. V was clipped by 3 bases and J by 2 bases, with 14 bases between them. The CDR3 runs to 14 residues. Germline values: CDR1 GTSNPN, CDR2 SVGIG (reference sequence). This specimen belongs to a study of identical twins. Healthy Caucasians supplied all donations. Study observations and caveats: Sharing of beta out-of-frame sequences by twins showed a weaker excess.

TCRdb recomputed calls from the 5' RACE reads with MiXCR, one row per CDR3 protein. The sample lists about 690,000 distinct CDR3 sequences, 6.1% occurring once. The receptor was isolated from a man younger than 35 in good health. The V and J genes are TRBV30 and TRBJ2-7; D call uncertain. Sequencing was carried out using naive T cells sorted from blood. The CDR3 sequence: CAWSPLGGPYEQYF. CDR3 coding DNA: TGTGCCTGGAGCCCTCTCGGCGGACCCTACGAGCAGTACTTC.